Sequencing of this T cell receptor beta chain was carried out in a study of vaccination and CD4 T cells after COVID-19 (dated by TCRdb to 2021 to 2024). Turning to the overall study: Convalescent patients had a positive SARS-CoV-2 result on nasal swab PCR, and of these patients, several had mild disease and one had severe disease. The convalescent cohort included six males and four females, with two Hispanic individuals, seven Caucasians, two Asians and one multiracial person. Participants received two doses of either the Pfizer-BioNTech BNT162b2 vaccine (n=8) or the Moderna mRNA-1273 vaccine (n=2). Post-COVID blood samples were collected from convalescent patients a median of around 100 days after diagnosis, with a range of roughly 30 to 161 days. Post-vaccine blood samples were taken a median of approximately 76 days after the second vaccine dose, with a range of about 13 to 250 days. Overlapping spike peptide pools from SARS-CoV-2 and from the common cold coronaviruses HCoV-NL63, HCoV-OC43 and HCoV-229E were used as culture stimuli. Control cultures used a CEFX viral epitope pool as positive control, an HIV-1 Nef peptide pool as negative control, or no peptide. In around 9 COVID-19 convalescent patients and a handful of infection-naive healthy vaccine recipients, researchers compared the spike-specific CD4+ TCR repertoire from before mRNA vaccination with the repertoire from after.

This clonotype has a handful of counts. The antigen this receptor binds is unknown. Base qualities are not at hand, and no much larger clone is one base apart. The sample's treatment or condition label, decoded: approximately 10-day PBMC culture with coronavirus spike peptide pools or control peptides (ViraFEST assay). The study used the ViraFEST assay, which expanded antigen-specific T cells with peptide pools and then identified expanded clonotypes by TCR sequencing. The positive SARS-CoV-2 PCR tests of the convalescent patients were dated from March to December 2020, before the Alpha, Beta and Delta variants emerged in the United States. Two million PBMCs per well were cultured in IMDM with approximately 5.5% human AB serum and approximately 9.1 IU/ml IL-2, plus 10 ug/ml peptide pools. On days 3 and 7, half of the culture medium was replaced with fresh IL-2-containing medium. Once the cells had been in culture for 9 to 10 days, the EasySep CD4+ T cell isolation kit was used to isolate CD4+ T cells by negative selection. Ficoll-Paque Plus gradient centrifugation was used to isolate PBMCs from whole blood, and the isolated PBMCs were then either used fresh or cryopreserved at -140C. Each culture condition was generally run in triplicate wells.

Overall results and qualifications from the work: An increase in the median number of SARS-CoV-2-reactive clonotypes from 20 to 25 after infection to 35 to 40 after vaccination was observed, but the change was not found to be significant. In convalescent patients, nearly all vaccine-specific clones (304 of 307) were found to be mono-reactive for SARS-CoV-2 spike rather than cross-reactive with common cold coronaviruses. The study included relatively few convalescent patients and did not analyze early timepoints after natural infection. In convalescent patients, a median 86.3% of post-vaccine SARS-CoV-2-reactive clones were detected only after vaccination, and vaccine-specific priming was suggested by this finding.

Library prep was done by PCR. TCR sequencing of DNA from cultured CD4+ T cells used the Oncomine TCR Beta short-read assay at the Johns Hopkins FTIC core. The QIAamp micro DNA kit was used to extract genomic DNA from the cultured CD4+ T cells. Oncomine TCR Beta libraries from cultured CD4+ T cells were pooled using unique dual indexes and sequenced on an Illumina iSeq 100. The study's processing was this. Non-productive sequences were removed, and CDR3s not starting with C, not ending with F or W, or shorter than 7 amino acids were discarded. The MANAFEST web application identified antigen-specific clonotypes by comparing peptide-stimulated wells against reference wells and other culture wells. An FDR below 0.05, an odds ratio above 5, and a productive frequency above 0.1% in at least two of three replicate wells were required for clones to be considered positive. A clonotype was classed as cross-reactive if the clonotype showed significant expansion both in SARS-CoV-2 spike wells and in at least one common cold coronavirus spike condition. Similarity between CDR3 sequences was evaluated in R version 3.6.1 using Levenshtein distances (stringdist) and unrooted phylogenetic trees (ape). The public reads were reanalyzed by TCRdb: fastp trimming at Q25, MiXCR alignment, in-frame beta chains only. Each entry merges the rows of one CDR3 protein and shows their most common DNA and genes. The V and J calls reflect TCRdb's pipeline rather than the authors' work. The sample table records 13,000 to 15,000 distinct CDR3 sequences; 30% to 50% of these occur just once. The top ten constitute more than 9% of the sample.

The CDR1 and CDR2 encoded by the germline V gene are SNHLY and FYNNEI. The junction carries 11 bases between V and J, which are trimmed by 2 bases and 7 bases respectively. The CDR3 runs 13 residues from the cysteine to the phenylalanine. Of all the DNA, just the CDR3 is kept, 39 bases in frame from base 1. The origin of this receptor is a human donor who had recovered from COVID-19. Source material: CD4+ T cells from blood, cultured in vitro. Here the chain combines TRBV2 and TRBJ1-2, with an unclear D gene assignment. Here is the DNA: TGTGCCAGCAGTGAACGGGGTAACGGTGGCTACACCTTC. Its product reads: CASSERGNGGYTF. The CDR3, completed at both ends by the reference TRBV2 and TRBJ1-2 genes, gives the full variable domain EPEVTQTPSHQVTQMGQEVILRCVPISNHLYFYWYRQILGQKVEFLVSFYNNEISEKSEIFDDQFSVERPDGSNFTLKIRSTKLEDSAMYFCASSERGNGGYTFGSGTRLTVV.